The 2 T cell receptor beta chains reported below all come from one sample, sequenced in a study of blood T cell repertoires in COVID-19. Here immunoSEQ multiplex PCR was the method, and the copy in TCRdb shows in-frame clones only, minus some. The profile shows around 270,000 clones, around 88% of them singletons. The material sequenced was peripheral blood. Receptor source: a man aged 30 to 45 with acute or convalescent COVID-19.

The chain uses TRBV6-6 and TRBJ2-2, with D hard to call. Germline assignment: CDR1 MNHNY and CDR2 SVGAGI (reference sequence). The CDR3 spans 13 residues. Trimming removed 7 bases from V and 5 bases from J, with 11 bases in between. The CDR3 nucleotides are TGTGCCAGCATGTGGCAGTCTACCGGGGAGCTGTTTTTT. Its translation: CASMWQSTGELFF.

This clone was seen only once. The rearrangement joins TRBV2 to TRBJ2-7; 9 bases fit TRBD1. CDR3 length: 17 amino acids. The V and J ends lost 6 bases and 1 base, in that order; junction bases with no gene match: 13. CDR1 SNHLY and CDR2 FYNNEI come from the germline V gene. Here the CDR3 reads CASRIPGTGLGSYEQYF. The DNA of the CDR3 is TGTGCCAGCAGAATTCCCGGGACAGGGCTTGGGTCCTACGAGCAGTACTTC.